This T cell receptor beta chain is drawn from a study of technical replicates of blood from a handful of donors. Sequencing was performed with immunoSEQ multiplex PCR; in TCRdb, only in-frame clones are kept and a portion is missing. In the table there are 95,000 or so clones, approximately 95% of which are singletons. The CDR3 totals 16 residues. Germline assignment: CDR1 SGHAT and CDR2 FQNNGV. Trimming took off 2 bases at V and 5 bases at J, with 15 bases between the two ends. The sample taken for sequencing was T cells isolated from PBMCs. The clonotype was recovered from a human donor in good health. The chain links TRBV11-2 to TRBJ1-4; maybe TRBD1 (5 bases). The CDR3 DNA is TGTGCCAGCAGCTTAAACCCCAGGGTGGGAAATGAAAAACTGTTTTTT. It yields the protein CASSLNPRVGNEKLFF.